Listed below are T cell receptor beta chains from one sample, sequenced in a study of blood T cell repertoires in COVID-19. Libraries were prepared by immunoSEQ multiplex PCR; TCRdb keeps only in-frame clonotypes and omits some of them. The data hold roughly 200,000 clones, with approximately 85% observed a single time. What was sequenced was peripheral blood. The receptors come from a human donor with active or convalescent COVID-19. The donor label of this sample is uncertain. The CDR3 runs from the conserved cysteine through the conserved F or W. The size field is filled for only some rows; it gives once, few, many or a size class.

j_call | clone_size | v_call | cdr3_aa
TRBJ1-4 | once | TRBV4-3 | CASSQVREKLFF
TRBJ1-5 | - | TRBV7-2 | CASSSQGALGNQPQHF
TRBJ2-7 | - | TRBV15 | CATSREMGGVYEQYF
TRBJ2-7 | once | TRBV7-8 | CASSAFYEQYF
TRBJ1-5 | - | TRBV27 | CASSLYRTNQPQHF
TRBJ2-1 | - | TRBV25-1 | CASTQRKGASSYNEQFF
TRBJ1-3 | - | TRBV5-1 | CASSLAGARLNTIYF
TRBJ1-4 | - | TRBV3-1/TRBV3-2 | CASSPPGQAINEKLFF
TRBJ2-7 | - | TRBV28 | CASTDSSYEQYF
TRBJ2-1 | - | TRBV5-4 | CASSLGLAGGQGDEQFF
TRBJ2-7 | once | TRBV27 | CASSSRTGGKLYEQYF
TRBJ2-1 | once | TRBV9 | CASSPRDYRNEQFF
TRBJ1-1 | - | TRBV7-8 | CASSLQGSTEAFF
TRBJ1-2 | - | TRBV4-3 | CASSQVLGDGDTF
TRBJ2-7 | - | TRBV7-9 | CASSLGWDRVYEQYF
TRBJ1-1 | - | TRBV6-5 | CASRAGTNTEAFF
TRBJ2-7 | once | TRBV5-4 | CASSLAIGTGFYEQYF
TRBJ2-7 | - | TRBV18 | CASSPPSGRSEQYF
TRBJ1-3 | - | TRBV6-5 | CASSYSNRARDTIYF
TRBJ2-1 | - | TRBV5-1 | CASSLDGGTNEQFF
TRBJ1-2 | - | TRBV2 | CASSEEGRWNGYTF
TRBJ1-2 | - | TRBV5-4 | CASSLSGGSYGYTF
TRBJ1-5 | once | TRBV4-1 | CASSQLGGGNQPQHF
TRBJ1-1 | - | TRBV12-3/TRBV12-4 | CASSLQAGPEAFF
TRBJ2-1 | - | TRBV6-7 | CASRRGLRYNEQFF
TRBJ2-5 | few | TRBV7-2 | CASSLAGGRETQYF
TRBJ2-1 | - | TRBV7-3 | CASSLIFGNEQFF
TRBJ2-2 | - | TRBV10-3 | CAIPRGVRGESTGELFF
TRBJ2-5 | - | TRBV5-1 | CASSLLAGRQETQYF
TRBJ2-2 | - | TRBV25-1 | CASSEQGAAGELFF
TRBJ2-7 | once | TRBV6-2/TRBV6-3 | CASSWGSGSSYEQYF
TRBJ2-1 | - | TRBV27 | CASSLVAARGFNEQFF
TRBJ2-4 | few | TRBV28 | CASIRTGVNIQYF
TRBJ1-4 | - | TRBV19 | CASSSRQANEKLFF
TRBJ1-1 | - | TRBV11-2 | CASSLEAALNTEAFF
TRBJ2-2 | - | TRBV5-1 | CASRTGQGIFQAGKNTGELFF
TRBJ1-4 | - | TRBV9 | CASSVAPTHREKLFF
TRBJ2-5 | - | TRBV20-1 | CSAGQGETQYF
TRBJ1-2 | - | TRBV2 | CASGESGSGGGYTF
TRBJ2-5 | - | TRBV3-1/TRBV3-2 | CASSALGGQETQYF
TRBJ2-2 | - | TRBV7-2 | CASSLDRSNTGELFF
TRBJ2-7 | once | TRBV27 | CASSPRAGVRFQYEQYF
TRBJ1-1 | - | TRBV3-1/TRBV3-2 | CASSQTDRVGTEAFF
TRBJ2-2 | - | TRBV9 | CASSVERGSTGELFF
TRBJ2-1 | - | TRBV5-4 | CASSLEGARMVSNEQFF
TRBJ1-2 | - | TRBV5-5 | CASSRDIGVYGYTF
TRBJ1-1 | - | TRBV5-5 | CASSLVGGRNTEAFF
TRBJ2-5 | - | TRBV4-1 | CASSQVSTMKETQYF
TRBJ1-5 | - | TRBV5-1 | CASSGGSNQPQHF
TRBJ2-1 | - | TRBV3-1/TRBV3-2 | CASSHQHPVQEQFF
TRBJ2-7 | - | TRBV3-1/TRBV3-2 | CASSLRDRGSYEQYF
TRBJ1-1 | - | TRBV21-1 | CASSTQWSRFQNTEAFF
TRBJ1-5 | - | TRBV6-2/TRBV6-3 | CASSPGQGGGQPQHF